This entry concerns a single T cell receptor beta chain. What it recognizes is unknown. This sample was taken from a study of human T cells and chemical hapten exposure. Study outcomes and limitations: While controls formed fewer of them, expanded TCRs formed significantly more large CDR3 similarity clusters.

V gave up 5 bases and J gave up 4 bases; unmatched junction bases: 7. CDR3 size: 15 residues. Germline CDR1 and CDR2: PRHDT and FYEKMQ (reference sequence). As for time point: patch test 2, 6 weeks after DPC sensitization. Treatment indicated: therapeutic diphenylcyclopropenone sensitization with weekly scalp DPC. MiXCR, run by TCRdb on the RACE reads, gives a single entry per CDR3 protein. Among some 96,000 distinct CDR3 sequences listed, over 7.5% were seen once. This chain uses TRBV13 with TRBJ2-7, with 11 bases matching TRBD2. Sequences were derived from whole blood, sampled in connection with sensitization to the hapten diphenylcyclopropenone (DPC). The source of this sequence is a woman between 35 and 50 years old with alopecia areata. Some clones in this sample may be carry-over from other donors' samples. This CDR3 reads CASSRSASGRYEQYF. The CDR3 DNA follows: TGTGCCAGCAGCCGGTCGGCTAGCGGGAGGTACGAGCAGTACTTC.